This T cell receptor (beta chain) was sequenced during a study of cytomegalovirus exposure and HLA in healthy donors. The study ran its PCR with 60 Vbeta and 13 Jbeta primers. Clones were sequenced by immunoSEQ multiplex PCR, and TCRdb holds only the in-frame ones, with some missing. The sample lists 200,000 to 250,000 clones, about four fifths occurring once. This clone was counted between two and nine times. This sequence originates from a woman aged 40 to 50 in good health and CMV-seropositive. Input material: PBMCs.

The CDR3 protein is CASSFPGNTGELFF. For the CDR3, the DNA is TGCGCCAGCAGCTTCCCCGGGAACACCGGGGAGCTGTTTTTT. The gene calls are TRBV5-1 and TRBJ2-2, with D unclear. CDR3 length: 14 amino acids. Per the germline V gene, CDR1 is SGHRS and CDR2 is YFSETQ. The germline V and J ends were trimmed by 2 bases and 1 base, with 6 bases remaining between them.